This is a list of T cell receptor beta chains from one sample in a study of cytomegalovirus exposure and HLA in healthy donors. Sequenced by immunoSEQ multiplex PCR; TCRdb stores in-frame clones only, minus some. The listing records tens of thousands of clones. Source material: PBMCs. The receptors shown here come from a man aged 30 to 39 in good health and CMV-seropositive. The CDR3 runs from the conserved cysteine through the conserved F or W. The order of the fields is D gene, J gene, V gene, CDR3 protein, CDR3 DNA. The D gene is left open where the match is weak.

D: NA; J: TRBJ2-5; V: TRBV27; CDR3: CASSARQFQETQYF; DNA: TGTGCCAGCAGTGCCAGACAGTTTCAAGAGACCCAGTACTTC
D: TRBD2; J: TRBJ2-2; V: TRBV5-4; CDR3: CASSSSQTSGGPYTGELFF; DNA: TGTGCCAGCAGCTCCTCCCAGACTAGCGGGGGGCCATACACCGGGGAGCTGTTTTTT
D: NA; J: TRBJ2-5; V: TRBV9; CDR3: CASSVGPGLQETQYF; DNA: TGTGCCAGCAGCGTAGGGCCAGGACTACAAGAGACCCAGTACTTC
D: NA; J: TRBJ2-7; V: TRBV7-8; CDR3: CASSPLRAAGEWSYEQYF; DNA: TGTGCCAGCAGCCCCCTCCGGGCCGCAGGGGAGTGGTCCTACGAGCAGTACTTC
D: TRBD1; J: TRBJ1-5; V: TRBV19; CDR3: CATMVPGQSNQPQHF; DNA: TGTGCCACAATGGTACCGGGACAGAGCAATCAGCCCCAGCATTTT
D: TRBD1; J: TRBJ1-6; V: TRBV7-2; CDR3: CASSLAPYRGRGNSPLHF; DNA: TGTGCCAGCAGCTTAGCCCCTTACAGGGGTAGGGGTAATTCACCCCTCCACTTT
D: TRBD1; J: TRBJ2-1; V: TRBV5-1; CDR3: CASSSSGGGEGEQFF; DNA: TGCGCCAGCAGCTCTTCAGGGGGCGGGGAAGGTGAGCAGTTCTTC
D: TRBD1; J: TRBJ2-5; V: TRBV5-1; CDR3: CASSPGTGFVETQYF; DNA: TGCGCCAGCAGCCCCGGGACAGGGTTCGTAGAGACCCAGTACTTC
D: TRBD1; J: TRBJ2-1; V: TRBV7-9; CDR3: CASSPRTGSYNEQFF; DNA: TGTGCCAGCAGCCCCCGGACAGGGTCCTACAATGAGCAGTTCTTC
D: NA; J: TRBJ1-4; V: TRBV5-1; CDR3: CASSLSGVRPEKLFF; DNA: TGCGCCAGCAGCTTGTCCGGGGTACGGCCCGAAAAACTGTTTTTT
D: TRBD1; J: TRBJ1-2; V: TRBV7-9; CDR3: CASSLAQGDYTF; DNA: TGTGCCAGCAGCTTAGCCCAGGGGGACTACACCTTC
D: TRBD2; J: TRBJ2-1; V: TRBV4-1; CDR3: CASSQVVAGVDNEQFF; DNA: TGCGCCAGCAGCCAAGTGGTAGCGGGAGTCGACAATGAGCAGTTCTTC
D: TRBD2; J: TRBJ2-1; V: TRBV5-6; CDR3: CASSVSGEQFF; DNA: TGTGCCAGCAGCGTTAGCGGGGAGCAGTTCTTC
D: NA; J: TRBJ2-3; V: TRBV5-6; CDR3: CASSLFSGTLSTDTQYF; DNA: TGTGCCAGCAGCTTATTCTCCGGGACACTAAGCACAGATACGCAGTATTTT
D: NA; J: TRBJ2-7; V: TRBV7-8; CDR3: CASSPLRVGTYEQYF; DNA: TGTGCCAGCAGCCCACTCAGGGTCGGAACCTACGAGCAGTACTTC
D: TRBD1; J: TRBJ2-2; V: TRBV30; CDR3: CAWSERTGITGELFF; DNA: TGTGCCTGGAGTGAGAGGACAGGGATCACCGGGGAGCTGTTTTTT
D: TRBD1; J: TRBJ2-6; V: TRBV7-3; CDR3: CASSLGQSGANVLTF; DNA: TGTGCCAGCAGCTTGGGACAGTCTGGGGCCAACGTCCTGACTTTC
D: NA; J: TRBJ2-3; V: TRBV30; CDR3: CAWSPTSDKQYF; DNA: TGTGCCTGGAGTCCCACCTCAGATAAGCAGTATTTT
D: TRBD2; J: TRBJ2-2; V: TRBV7-2; CDR3: CASSLRSSGRGWELFF; DNA: TGTGCCAGCAGCTTAAGGTCTAGCGGGAGGGGCTGGGAGCTGTTTTTT
D: NA; J: TRBJ2-7; V: TRBV27; CDR3: CASSLSPGVIEQYF; DNA: TGTGCCAGCAGTTTATCACCAGGGGTAATCGAGCAGTACTTC
D: TRBD2; J: TRBJ2-1; V: TRBV19; CDR3: CASSTYTGTGDPGLAGGSYNEQFF; DNA: TGTGCCAGTAGTACTTACACCGGGACAGGGGACCCCGGACTAGCGGGGGGCTCCTACAATGAGCAGTTCTTC
D: TRBD1; J: TRBJ1-5; V: TRBV30; CDR3: CAGSVQGERDQPQHF; DNA: TGTGCCGGGAGTGTACAGGGGGAGAGGGATCAGCCCCAGCATTTT
D: NA; J: TRBJ2-5; V: TRBV5-4; CDR3: CASSPRRSAPQETQYF; DNA: TGTGCCAGCAGCCCCAGGAGGTCGGCCCCCCAAGAGACCCAGTACTTC
D: TRBD1; J: TRBJ1-2; V: TRBV30; CDR3: CAWSAGQGNYGYTF; DNA: TGTGCCTGGAGTGCAGGACAGGGTAACTATGGCTACACCTTC
D: NA; J: TRBJ2-7; V: TRBV7-2; CDR3: CASSLGLGSYEQYF; DNA: TGTGCCAGCAGCTTAGGTCTAGGCTCCTACGAGCAGTACTTC
D: NA; J: TRBJ2-7; V: TRBV30; CDR3: CAWSVGRVPYEQYF; DNA: TGTGCCTGGAGTGTAGGCAGGGTACCCTACGAGCAGTACTTC
D: TRBD1; J: TRBJ2-4; V: TRBV27; CDR3: CASCPGTGPGLVAKNIQYF; DNA: TGTGCCAGCTGCCCCGGGACAGGCCCCGGGTTGGTAGCCAAAAACATTCAGTACTTC
D: TRBD1; J: TRBJ1-4; V: TRBV25-1; CDR3: CASSELTGGGEKLFF; DNA: TGTGCCAGCAGTGAACTGACAGGGGGCGGTGAAAAACTGTTTTTT
D: TRBD2; J: TRBJ2-5; V: TRBV4-1; CDR3: CASSQGGGTETQYF; DNA: TGCGCCAGCAGCCAAGGGGGGGGGACGGAGACCCAGTACTTC
D: NA; J: TRBJ2-1; V: TRBV29-1; CDR3: CSVARIGYNEQFF; DNA: TGCAGCGTTGCAAGGATCGGGTACAATGAGCAGTTCTTC
D: NA; J: TRBJ2-2; V: TRBV6-5; CDR3: CASSYGQGLGGELFF; DNA: TGTGCCAGCAGTTACGGGCAGGGGCTGGGCGGGGAGCTGTTTTTT
D: NA; J: TRBJ2-1; V: TRBV9; CDR3: CASSVDSELQQFF; DNA: TGTGCCAGCAGCGTAGATTCGGAGCTCCAGCAGTTCTTC
D: NA; J: TRBJ2-3; V: TRBV10-3; CDR3: CASWLTGSDTQYF; DNA: TGTGCCTCTTGGCTCACAGGGTCAGATACGCAGTATTTT